The rows below give T cell receptor beta chains drawn from one sample of a study of cytomegalovirus exposure and HLA in healthy donors. The repertoire was sequenced with immunoSEQ multiplex PCR; TCRdb's copy has only in-frame clones and lacks some. The sample comprises under 200,000 clones, roughly 82% of which are singletons, and approximately 1.6% rests with the top ten. Sequencing was done on a sample of PBMCs. These receptor sequences come from a girl aged 5-17 years in good health and CMV-seropositive. Both conserved end residues are part of each CDR3.

V gene: TRBV7-9; J gene: TRBJ2-3; CDR3 protein: CASSLEGQGYTDTQYF
V gene: TRBV30; J gene: TRBJ2-7; CDR3 protein: CAWSGRDSYEQYF
V gene: TRBV27; J gene: TRBJ1-4; CDR3 protein: CASSLRVKANEKLFF
V gene: TRBV5-6; J gene: TRBJ2-5; CDR3 protein: CASSLGTHLQETQYF
V gene: TRBV28; J gene: TRBJ2-7; CDR3 protein: CASRGSLYYEQYF
V gene: TRBV28; J gene: TRBJ2-1; CDR3 protein: CASSFYSGLADYNEQFF
V gene: TRBV7-9; J gene: TRBJ1-2; CDR3 protein: CASSPRQGALIGYGYTF
V gene: TRBV27; J gene: TRBJ2-7; CDR3 protein: CASSLRTVVDEQYF
V gene: TRBV7-9; J gene: TRBJ2-7; CDR3 protein: CASSLAGGRSYEQYF
V gene: TRBV5-1; J gene: TRBJ1-1; CDR3 protein: CASDTIPGQNTEAFF
V gene: TRBV19; J gene: TRBJ2-5; CDR3 protein: CASSMEGKTQYF
V gene: TRBV20-1; J gene: TRBJ2-7; CDR3 protein: CSAKGHLEQYF
V gene: TRBV10-3; J gene: TRBJ1-5; CDR3 protein: CATRGSNQPQHF
V gene: TRBV6-5; J gene: TRBJ1-1; CDR3 protein: CASSMGRLNTEAFF
V gene: TRBV5-1; J gene: TRBJ1-6; CDR3 protein: CASSPGRGVSPLHF
V gene: TRBV2; J gene: TRBJ1-1; CDR3 protein: CASSYREVGTEAFF
V gene: TRBV5-1; J gene: TRBJ1-4; CDR3 protein: CASSLLTVNEKLFF
V gene: TRBV10-3; J gene: TRBJ1-5; CDR3 protein: CATQRGQGGSNQPQHF
V gene: TRBV10-2; J gene: TRBJ1-5; CDR3 protein: CASGRQGGQPQHF
V gene: TRBV2; J gene: TRBJ1-2; CDR3 protein: CASSDARGQNGYTF
V gene: TRBV6-1; J gene: TRBJ2-1; CDR3 protein: CASSEIFKLAGESHQGNEQFF